A single sample is the source of the 18 T cell receptor beta chains below, sequenced in a study of blood T cells in healthy people across ages. Next came a second PCR, run for roughly 6 to 11 cycles, which used a sample-barcoded 5' primer along with a J-beta primer mix. TCRdb recomputed calls from the 5' RACE reads with MiXCR, one row per CDR3 protein. The data hold 600,000 to 650,000 distinct CDR3 sequences, with about 53% observed a single time. Sequencing was performed on blood. The receptors stem from a man between 60 and 75 years old in good health.

This clonotype has a handful of counts. The chain joins TRBV29-1 to TRBJ1-4; TRBD1 aligns across 12 bases. This CDR3 is built from 14 residues. V dropped 7 bases and J dropped 8; count of bases not matched to a gene: 8. From germline, CDR1 is SQVTM and CDR2 ANQGSEA. CDR3 residues: CSAAGTGGGEKLFF. In DNA form, the CDR3 reads TGCAGCGCTGCCGGGACAGGGGGCGGAGAAAAACTGTTTTTT.

The chain carries TRBV20-1 and TRBJ2-4; 8 bases agree with TRBD2. CDR3 length: 13 residues. The germline gives CDR1 DFQATT, CDR2 SNEGSKA (reference sequence). In DNA, the CDR3 is TGCAGCACCGGGGGGGGGTCTGTAAACATTCAGTACTTC. The encoded protein is CSTGGGSVNIQYF.

This clonotype occurred a few times. This chain links TRBV20-1 with TRBJ2-1; D may be TRBD2 (6 bases). V was clipped by 6 bases and J by 8 bases, with 20 bases between them. CDR3 length: 14 residues. Germline CDR1 and CDR2: DFQATT and SNEGSKA (reference sequence). The CDR3, as DNA: TGCAGTGCCCGACGGGCGGGGCCTTGGGATGAGCAGTTCTTC. It is translated as CSARRAGPWDEQFF.

The CDR3 DNA reads TGTGCCAGCAGCCAAGATCTCGCGGGACAGCCCCAGCATTTT. Translation: CASSQDLAGQPQHF. This chain connects TRBV3-1 to TRBJ1-5, with D unresolved. CDR1 is LGHDT and CDR2 is YNNKEL in the germline V gene (reference sequence). The length of the CDR3 is 14 residues. Deletions cut 0 bases from V and 7 bases from J, with 10 bases between. The complete variable domain, with remaining parts taken from reference TRBV3-1 and TRBJ1-5, reads DTAVSQTPKYLVTQMGNDKSIKCEQNLGHDTMYWYKQDSKKFLKIMFSYNNKELIINETVPNRFSPKSPDKAHLNLHINSLELGDSAVYFCASSQDLAGQPQHFGDGTRLSIL.

V is TRBV6-5 and J is TRBJ2-1; 7 bases map to TRBD2. Trimming took 1 base from V and 0 from J; bases not matched to a gene: 9. Germline-derived CDR1 and CDR2 are MNHEY and SVGAGI. The CDR3 has 18 residues. CDR3 in amino acids: CASSYLPPGLLSYNEQFF. CDR3 DNA: TGTGCCAGCAGTTACTTACCTCCGGGACTACTCTCCTACAATGAGCAGTTCTTC.

V is TRBV28 and J is TRBJ2-3, with D perhaps matching TRBD1 (5 bases). CDR3 size: 15 residues. Germline-derived CDR1 and CDR2 are MDHEN and SYDVKM. V gave up 2 bases and J gave up 4 bases, with 13 bases separating them. The CDR3 coding sequence is TGTGCCAGCAGTTTACCAGGGTTCGACGCAGATACGCAGTATTTT. Amino acid sequence: CASSLPGFDADTQYF.

The CDR3 is CATRVQTYEQYF. CDR3 DNA sequence: TGTGCCACCAGGGTCCAGACCTACGAGCAGTACTTC. V is TRBV24-1 and J is TRBJ2-7, with D hard to call. Germline V gene lookup returns CDR1 KGHDR and CDR2 SFDVKD. V was clipped by 7 bases and J by 2 bases, with 8 bases between them. This CDR3 spans 12 amino acids.

This clonotype was seen once. The chain has TRBV25-1 and TRBJ2-6; D gene uncertain. Germline assignment: CDR1 MGHDK and CDR2 SYGVNS. CDR3 length: 15 residues. With 0 bases removed from V and 4 bases from J, the gap between germline ends came to 7 bases. The CDR3 spells CASSEYSRGANVLTF. The CDR3 bases are TGTGCCAGCAGTGAATATAGTAGGGGGGCCAACGTCCTGACTTTC. The full variable domain, rest sourced from reference TRBV25-1 and TRBJ2-6, is EADIYQTPRYLVIGTGKKITLECSQTMGHDKMYWYQQDPGMELHLIHYSYGVNSTEKGDLSSESTVSRIRTEHFPLTLESARPSHTSQYLCASSEYSRGANVLTFGAGSRLTVL.

The DNA of the CDR3 is TGTGCCAGCAGTTTACTTCCGGGGGGACAAGAGACCCAGTACTTC. Its translation: CASSLLPGGQETQYF. This chain uses TRBV28 with TRBJ2-5, with 7 bases lining up with TRBD2. The CDR3 length is 15 residues. Looked up from germline, CDR1 is MDHEN and CDR2 is SYDVKM. Germline trimming cut 2 bases from V and 2 bases from J; bases unmatched to any gene: 5.

CDR3 amino acids: CSATGEGRLAGAEETQYF. Written as DNA, the CDR3 is TGCAGTGCTACCGGAGAGGGGCGTCTAGCGGGGGCCGAAGAGACCCAGTACTTC. This chain links TRBV20-1 with TRBJ2-5; 10 bases line up with TRBD2. After removal of 4 bases from V and 3 bases from J, the junction contained 17 bases not matched to a gene. The germline V gene encodes CDR1 DFQATT and CDR2 SNEGSKA (reference sequence). The CDR3 sequence is 18 residues long.

CDR3 region: CASSPDRSTLTAKNIQYF. DNA for the CDR3: TGTGCCAGCAGCCCCGACAGGAGTACCTTGACGGCCAAAAACATTCAGTACTTC. The chain couples TRBV11-2 to TRBJ2-4; D possibly corresponds to TRBD1 (6 bases). V was clipped by 5 bases and J by 1 base, with 21 bases between them. Germline V gives CDR1 SGHAT, CDR2 FQNNGV. There are 18 residues in the CDR3.

This clonotype was observed many times. The rearrangement links TRBV3-1 to TRBJ2-7, with D perhaps TRBD1 or TRBD2 (5 bases each). This CDR3 has 14 amino acids. V gave up 10 bases and J gave up 0 bases, with 16 bases separating them. Germline V CDR1 and CDR2: LGHDT, YNNKEL (reference sequence). The chain's CDR3 is CATGDGASSYEQYF. The DNA for the CDR3 is TGTGCCACCGGGGACGGGGCCAGCTCCTACGAGCAGTACTTC.

This sequence joins TRBV12-3 or TRBV12-4 and TRBJ2-1; D not resolved. This CDR3 spans 11 amino acids. Trimming pared 5 bases from V and 9 bases from J, leaving 8 bases between. In DNA form, the CDR3 reads TGTGCCAGCAGTCCCCCGGGTGAGCAGTTCTTC. Residues: CASSPPGEQFF.

About this clonotype: Germline is not matched at one junction end, which may reflect a read error. The chain joins TRBV5-1 to TRBJ1-2; D call uncertain. The CDR3 sequence is 13 residues long. Germline lookup yields CDR1 SGHRS and CDR2 YFSETQ. CDR3: CPSSLEALGGYTF. In DNA form, the CDR3 reads TGCCCCAGCAGCTTGGAGGCATTAGGTGGCTACACCTTC.

The chain links TRBV6-6 to TRBJ2-1; a possible D gene is TRBD1 (5 bases). Germline-derived CDR1 and CDR2 are MNHNY and SVGAGI (reference sequence). The germline V and J ends were trimmed by 1 base and 7 bases, with 14 bases remaining between them. The CDR3 totals 15 residues. CDR3 nucleotides: TGTGCCAGCAGTTACTTGTCGGACAAGGCTAATGAGCAGTTCTTC. It yields the protein CASSYLSDKANEQFF.

The chain has TRBV6-2 or TRBV6-3 and TRBJ2-1, with no clear D. This CDR3 region has 13 residues. Deletions cut 5 bases from V and 7 bases from J, with 12 bases between. Germline V CDR1 and CDR2: MNHEY, SVGEGT. This CDR3 reads CASSPHLRNEQFF. The CDR3, as DNA: TGTGCCAGCAGTCCCCACTTGAGAAATGAGCAGTTCTTC.

CDR3: CSAKVGSTYEQYF. The DNA for the CDR3 is TGCAGTGCTAAGGTGGGGTCAACCTACGAGCAGTACTTC. This chain uses TRBV20-1 with TRBJ2-7; D gene unclear. Trimming removed 4 bases at V and 2 bases at J, with 12 bases between. The CDR3 sequence is 13 residues long. CDR1 and CDR2 from the germline V gene are DFQATT and SNEGSKA (reference sequence).

The rearrangement joins TRBV12-3 or TRBV12-4 to TRBJ2-4, with 9 bases matching TRBD2. The DNA end is more similar to TRBJ2-7, so the J call may be wrong. The CDR3 length is 16 residues. The CDR3 DNA sequence: TGTGCCAGCAGTAAGAGTAGCGGGGGCCTTTACTACGAGCAGTACTTC. Translation: CASSKSSGGLYYEQYF.